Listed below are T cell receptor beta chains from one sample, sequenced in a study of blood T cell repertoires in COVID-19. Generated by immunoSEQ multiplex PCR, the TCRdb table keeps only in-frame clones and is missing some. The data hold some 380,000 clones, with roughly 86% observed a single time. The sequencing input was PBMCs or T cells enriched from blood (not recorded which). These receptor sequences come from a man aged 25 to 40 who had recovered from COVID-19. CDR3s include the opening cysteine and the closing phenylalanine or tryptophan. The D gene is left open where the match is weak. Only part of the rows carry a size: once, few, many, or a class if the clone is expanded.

CASSFVTEAFF,TGTGCCAGCAGCTTCGTCACTGAAGCTTTCTTT,TRBV7-2,.,TRBJ1-1,.,11
CASAGPRTGLNQPQHF,TGTGCCAGCGCAGGACCCCGGACAGGGTTGAATCAGCCCCAGCATTTT,TRBV7-8,TRBD1,TRBJ1-5,once,16
CASSPHSLGGDEQFF,TGTGCCAGTAGTCCTCACAGCCTTGGGGGCGATGAGCAGTTCTTC,TRBV19,.,TRBJ2-1,.,15
CASSPGLAGTFQETQYF,TGTGCCAGCAGTCCCGGGCTAGCGGGGACCTTCCAAGAGACCCAGTACTTC,TRBV3-1/TRBV3-2,TRBD2,TRBJ2-5,.,17
CASSFGKGLASSYEQYF,TGTGCCAGCAGCTTTGGTAAGGGCCTAGCAAGCTCCTACGAGCAGTACTTC,TRBV7-9,.,TRBJ2-7,.,17
CSASDRLHGYTF,TGCAGTGCTAGTGACAGACTGCATGGCTACACCTTC,TRBV20-1,.,TRBJ1-2,.,12
CASSGQSEAFF,TGTGCCAGCAGCGGTCAATCTGAAGCTTTCTTT,TRBV9,.,TRBJ1-1,.,11
CAVGRGDGSPLHF,TGTGCCGTTGGACGGGGGGACGGGTCACCCCTCCACTTT,TRBV6-1,.,TRBJ1-6,.,13
CASSLGQVNTEAFF,TGTGCCAGCAGCCTCGGACAGGTCAACACTGAAGCTTTCTTT,TRBV7-9,TRBD1,TRBJ1-1,.,14
CASSLGLGNEQFF,TGTGCCAGCAGCTTAGGCCTAGGCAATGAGCAGTTCTTC,TRBV7-9,.,TRBJ2-1,.,13
CASSSGTISGVLYNEQFF,TGTGCCAGTAGTTCAGGGACAATCAGCGGGGTCCTCTACAATGAGCAGTTCTTC,TRBV19,.,TRBJ2-1,.,18
CASRRAGGPNEQFF,TGTGCCAGCAGGCGGGCGGGGGGCCCTAATGAGCAGTTCTTC,TRBV7-9,TRBD2,TRBJ2-1,.,14
CASGPTFSVSGQPQHF,TGTGCTAGTGGCCCTACTTTTTCCGTGAGCGGACAGCCCCAGCATTTT,TRBV12-5,.,TRBJ1-5,.,16
CASNRPAGADYEQYF,TGTGCCAGCAACCGTCCCGCGGGGGCGGACTACGAGCAGTACTTC,TRBV2,.,TRBJ2-7,.,15
CASRYSPLIEEKLFF,TGTGCCAGCAGGTACAGTCCTCTTATAGAAGAAAAACTGTTTTTT,TRBV6-5,.,TRBJ1-4,.,15
CASSFLSEGNQPQHF,TGTGCCAGCAGTTTCCTCTCTGAGGGCAATCAGCCCCAGCATTTT,TRBV27,.,TRBJ1-5,once,15
CASSQVDRNSEKLFF,TGCGCCAGCAGCCAAGTGGACAGGAATTCGGAAAAACTGTTTTTT,TRBV4-3,TRBD1,TRBJ1-4,.,15
CASSGQSGGTGFSEQFF,TGTGCCAGCAGTGGTCAGAGCGGGGGGACTGGTTTTTCTGAGCAGTTCTTC,TRBV2,TRBD2,TRBJ2-1,.,17
CASSQDLGRGSGANVLTF,TGTGCCAGCAGCCAAGATTTAGGCAGGGGTTCTGGGGCCAACGTCCTGACTTTC,TRBV3-1/TRBV3-2,.,TRBJ2-6,.,18
CATSDGVGYGYTF,TGTGCCACCAGTGACGGGGTCGGCTATGGCTACACCTTC,TRBV24-1,.,TRBJ1-2,.,13
CASSRLGTVSEKLFF,TGTGCCAGCAGCCGACTTGGGACAGTCTCTGAAAAACTGTTTTTT,TRBV6-5,TRBD1,TRBJ1-4,.,15
CASSPPAGTDRSGELFF,TGTGCCAGCAGCCCCCCCGCGGGGACAGACAGAAGCGGGGAGCTGTTTTTT,TRBV5-6,.,TRBJ2-2,.,17
CSARTGEETQYF,TGCAGCGCGAGGACAGGGGAGGAGACCCAGTACTTC,TRBV29-1,TRBD1,TRBJ2-5,.,12
CASSSRAMVNTEAFF,TGTGCCAGCAGTTCGAGGGCTATGGTAAACACTGAAGCTTTCTTT,TRBV6-5,.,TRBJ1-1,few,15
CASSLRQPEYQETQYF,TGTGCCAGCAGCTTAAGACAGCCAGAGTACCAAGAGACCCAGTACTTC,TRBV7-8,.,TRBJ2-5,.,16
CASSYSLGATTGYTF,TGTGCCAGCAGTTACTCGTTGGGGGCGACTACAGGCTACACCTTC,TRBV6-2/TRBV6-3,.,TRBJ1-2,.,15
CAISKGQGNYGYTF,TGTGCCATCAGTAAGGGACAGGGGAACTATGGCTACACCTTC,TRBV10-3,TRBD1,TRBJ1-2,once,14
CASKARGGQPQHF,TGTGCCAGCAAAGCCCGGGGAGGTCAGCCCCAGCATTTT,TRBV6-5,.,TRBJ1-5,.,13
CANSRGLNTEAFF,TGTGCCAATTCAAGGGGGCTCAACACTGAAGCTTTCTTT,TRBV12-3/TRBV12-4,TRBD1,TRBJ1-1,.,13
CASSLRTVNTEAFF,TGCGCCAGCAGCTTACGAACAGTGAACACTGAAGCTTTCTTT,TRBV5-1,.,TRBJ1-1,.,14
CASSLPSGALLLEQYF,TGTGCCAGCAGCTTACCTAGCGGGGCATTGCTACTTGAGCAGTACTTC,TRBV11-2,TRBD2,TRBJ2-7,.,16
CASSEYQGADYGYTF,TGTGCCAGCAGTGAATATCAGGGGGCCGACTATGGCTACACCTTC,TRBV25-1,TRBD1,TRBJ1-2,.,15
CASSGWDRVLFKAFF,TGTGCCAGCAGCGGATGGGACAGGGTGCTTTTTAAGGCTTTCTTT,TRBV5-6,TRBD1,TRBJ1-1,.,15
CASSQAGVASYTF,TGTGCCAGCAGCCAAGCAGGGGTAGCTAGCTACACCTTC,TRBV3-1/TRBV3-2,.,TRBJ1-2,.,13
CASSLDRSGNTIYF,TGTGCCAGCAGCTTGGACAGATCGGGAAACACCATATATTTT,TRBV7-2,.,TRBJ1-3,.,14
CASSQDTPRQGGNQPQHF,TGCGCCAGCAGCCAAGACACACCTCGACAGGGGGGCAATCAGCCCCAGCATTTT,TRBV4-3,TRBD1,TRBJ1-5,once,18
CSVAGRVRTGELFF,TGCAGCGTTGCTGGCAGGGTGCGCACCGGGGAGCTGTTTTTT,TRBV29-1,.,TRBJ2-2,.,14
CSVFGTNEKLFF,TGCAGCGTTTTCGGGACAAATGAAAAACTGTTTTTT,TRBV29-1,.,TRBJ1-4,once,12
CAITKRDRFYEQYF,TGTGCCATCACAAAACGTGACAGATTCTACGAGCAGTACTTC,TRBV11-2,.,TRBJ2-7,.,14
CAWSDTGAGGELFF,TGTGCCTGGAGTGATACAGGGGCCGGGGGGGAGCTGTTTTTT,TRBV30,TRBD1,TRBJ2-2,.,14